One sample yielded the 8 T cell receptor beta chains listed below, sequenced in a study of CD8+CD57+ T cells in acquired aplastic anemia. Both TCR beta VDJ combination and CDR3 sequence profiling were carried out. Genomic DNA was the template for this profiling. From the reads, TCRdb called clonotypes with MiXCR, one entry per CDR3 protein. The sample includes hundreds of thousands of distinct CDR3 sequences, 56% of them seen just once. Input material: sorted CD4+, CD8+, or CD8+CD57+ T cells (not recorded which) from PBMCs. The receptors come from a human donor with severe aplastic anemia or a healthy control (not recorded which).

The chain recombines TRBV10-2 with TRBJ1-2; weak D call: TRBD1 (5 bases). The CDR3 is made up of 11 amino acids. CDR1 is WSHSY, CDR2 SAAADI, per germline. Deletions cut 6 bases from V and 8 bases from J, with 10 bases between. DNA for the CDR3: TGCGCCAGCAGGGGGCTGGAAGGCTACACCTTC. It encodes CASRGLEGYTF.

This clonotype has at least ten counts. V usage is TRBV5-8 and J usage is TRBJ2-5, with D maybe TRBD1 (5 bases). From germline, CDR1 is SGHTS and CDR2 YDEGEE. The CDR3 runs 18 residues. V was trimmed by 0 bases and J by 1 base, leaving 19 bases between them. The CDR3 reads CASSLVGAQPLGQETQYF. CDR3 bases: TGTGCCAGCAGCTTGGTTGGGGCCCAGCCCCTGGGCCAAGAGACCCAGTACTTC.

This clonotype was recorded many times. The J gene is TRBJ2-7, the V gene TRBV20-1, with D possibly being TRBD2 (5 bases). This CDR3 contains 15 residues. Germline V gene lookup returns CDR1 DFQATT and CDR2 SNEGSKA (reference sequence). The V end lost 0 bases, the J end lost 0 bases, and 12 bases lay between the germline ends. CDR3 residues: CSARDPRRDSYEQYF. Written as DNA, the CDR3 is TGCAGTGCTAGAGATCCGAGACGGGACTCCTACGAGCAGTACTTC.

This clonotype was recorded a few times. With a much larger clone just one base away, this may be a read error. The rearrangement joins TRBV6-5 to TRBJ2-7; the match to TRBD1 covers 7 bases. CDR1 MNHEY and CDR2 SVGAGI come from the germline V gene. The CDR3 consists of 16 residues. J lost 6 bases, V lost 0 bases, and 11 bases had no gene match. Here the CDR3 reads CASSYSPGGPIPEQYF. The CDR3 nucleotides are TGTGCCAGCAGTTACTCCCCAGGGGGTCCCATCCCCGAGCAGTACTTC.

Ten or more counts support this clonotype. The chain combines TRBV20-1 with TRBJ1-3; D unclear. V was pared by 3 bases and J by 2 bases, with 11 bases between. Germline lookup yields CDR1 DFQATT and CDR2 SNEGSKA (reference sequence). The CDR3 is made up of 14 amino acids. CDR3 nucleotides: TGCAGTGCTAGTGCATTTGTCACTGGAAACACCATATATTTT. Translated, it gives CSASAFVTGNTIYF.

This clonotype was recorded many times. V and J are TRBV20-1 and TRBJ2-1; 8 bases map to TRBD2. The germline V gene encodes CDR1 DFQATT and CDR2 SNEGSKA (reference sequence). The ends lost 3 bases at V and 1 base at J; junction bases unmatched: 11. The length of the CDR3 is 17 residues. The CDR3 DNA sequence: TGCAGTGCTAGTTCAGCGGGGGCAACTGGATCCTACAATGAGCAGTTCTTC. Its translation is CSASSAGATGSYNEQFF.

This clonotype has a count of ten or more. This chain uses TRBV12-3 or TRBV12-4 with TRBJ2-3, with TRBD1 matching 7 bases. V dropped 5 bases and J dropped 6; count of bases not matched to a gene: 2. This CDR3 spans 12 amino acids. CDR3 in DNA: TGTGCCAGCAGTCCCAGGGGGGATACGCAGTATTTT. Residues: CASSPRGDTQYF.

This clonotype was counted many times. The genes are TRBV4-3 and TRBJ2-7, with unresolved D. Trimming left V 0 bases short and J 2 bases short, with 5 bases between. The germline V gene has CDR1 LGHNA and CDR2 YSLEER. The CDR3 runs to 13 residues. The CDR3 sequence is CASSQEATYEQYF. The CDR3 DNA reads as TGCGCCAGCAGCCAAGAGGCAACCTACGAGCAGTACTTC.